The 26 T cell receptor beta chains below all came from one sample that was sequenced in a study of cytomegalovirus exposure and HLA in healthy donors. Use of 60 Vbeta and 13 Jbeta primers characterized the PCR. TCRdb's table, derived via immunoSEQ multiplex PCR, lists solely in-frame clones and lacks some. The table has about 180,000 clones, approximately 80% seen once; the top ten hold about 0.5%. Source material: PBMCs. The receptor source for this set is a woman between 45 and 65 years old in good health and CMV-seronegative.

The count of this clone is one. The chain couples TRBV4-3 to TRBJ1-2; D is perhaps TRBD1 (5 bases). V lost 0 bases and J lost 2, with 10 bases in between. The CDR3 spans 15 residues. Per the germline V gene, CDR1 is LGHNA and CDR2 is YSLEER. This chain's CDR3 is CASSQDSSGNYGYTF. CDR3 in DNA: TGCGCCAGCAGCCAAGATTCATCAGGGAACTATGGCTACACCTTC.

V and J are TRBV6-1 and TRBJ2-3; 12 nucleotides line up with TRBD2. V lost 2 bases to trimming and J lost 3 bases; unmatched junction nucleotides: 3. Germline V gives CDR1 MNHNS, CDR2 SASEGT. The length of the CDR3 is 16 residues. In nucleotides, the CDR3 is TGTGCCAGCAGTGAACTAGCGGGGGGGCGGACAGATACGCAGTATTTT. This translates into CASSELAGGRTDTQYF.

V usage is TRBV30 and J usage is TRBJ1-2; a possible D gene is TRBD1 (6 bases). CDR1 and CDR2 (germline): GTSNPN, SVGIG (reference sequence). The CDR3 runs 13 residues. V was cut by 3 bases and J by 3 bases, with 11 bases left in between. CDR3 coding DNA: TGTGCCTGGAGAACAGGGCGGTACTATGGCTACACCTTC. Protein product: CAWRTGRYYGYTF.

The chain links TRBV4-1 to TRBJ2-1, with 11 bases that match TRBD2. V was clipped by 0 bases and J by 13 bases; unmatched bases: 11. The CDR3 has 16 amino acids. The germline CDR1 and CDR2 sequences are MGHRA and YSYEKL. The CDR3 DNA follows: TGCGCCAGCAGCCAAGAAGGGGCGACTAGCGGGAACCAACAGTTCTTC. The encoded protein is CASSQEGATSGNQQFF.

This chain links TRBV30 with TRBJ1-4; D gene unclear. The V gene lost 1 base and the J gene lost 7 bases, with 10 bases spanning the gap. The CDR3 consists of 13 residues. From germline, CDR1 is GTSNPN and CDR2 SVGIG (reference sequence). This chain's CDR3 is CAWSERAGEKLFF. DNA of the CDR3: TGTGCCTGGAGTGAAAGGGCGGGTGAAAAACTGTTTTTT.

The chain has TRBV5-1 and TRBJ2-3; maybe TRBD2 (5 bases). Looked up from germline, CDR1 is SGHRS and CDR2 is YFSETQ. The CDR3 runs 15 residues. Trimming stripped 5 bases from V and 0 bases from J, with 13 bases between. The DNA of the CDR3 is TGCGCCAGCAGTCCAAGCGGCGATAGCACAGATACGCAGTATTTT. Translation gives CASSPSGDSTDTQYF.

The V and J genes are TRBV5-1 and TRBJ2-2; 7 positions match TRBD2. V dropped 3 bases and J dropped 4; count of bases not matched to a gene: 3. Germline loops: CDR1 SGHRS, CDR2 YFSETQ. This CDR3 spans 14 amino acids. CDR3 residues: CASSSGGSTGELFF. The CDR3 coding sequence is TGCGCCAGCAGCTCCGGGGGGAGCACCGGGGAGCTGTTTTTT.

V gene TRBV7-9 combines with J gene TRBJ2-1; TRBD2 matches 12 bases. V lost 5 bases, J lost 5 bases, and 4 bases stayed unmatched. The CDR3 runs 15 residues. Germline V gene lookup returns CDR1 SEHNR and CDR2 FQNEAQ (reference sequence). The CDR3 nucleotides are TGTGCCAGCAGCCGAACTAGCGGGGGGCACAATGAGCAGTTCTTC. Translated, it gives CASSRTSGGHNEQFF.

The CDR3 DNA sequence: TGTGCCAGCAGCTTGTGGCAGGACAATGAGCAGTTCTTC. Protein: CASSLWQDNEQFF. This sequence joins TRBV5-4 and TRBJ2-1, with unresolved D. Germline-derived CDR1 and CDR2 are SGHNT and YYREEE (reference sequence). The V end lost 1 base, the J end lost 5 bases, and 7 bases lay between the germline ends. The CDR3 totals 13 residues.

Only one count was recorded for this clone. The genes are TRBV28 and TRBJ1-5; D is undetermined. Trimming removed 7 bases at V and 7 bases at J, with 17 bases between. The V gene's germline CDR1 is MDHEN and CDR2 SYDVKM. The CDR3 has 14 amino acids. DNA of the CDR3: TGTGCCAGCACTGTACGTGCGGGGTTCCAGCCCCAGCATTTT. Translated, it gives CASTVRAGFQPQHF.

In this sample, this clone turned up once. The rearrangement joins TRBV4-1 to TRBJ1-1, with a possible D match to TRBD1 (6 bases). The CDR3 contains 13 residues. V lost 8 bases and J lost 7, with 17 bases in between. Germline lookup yields CDR1 MGHRA and CDR2 YSYEKL. CDR3 sequence: CASRGGQTFEAFF. CDR3 DNA sequence: TGCGCCAGCCGGGGGGGACAAACATTTGAAGCTTTCTTT.

The genes are TRBV4-3 and TRBJ2-1, with TRBD1 matching 8 bases. The CDR3 has 17 amino acids. V shed 3 bases, J shed 9 bases, and the junction held 16 bases outside the gene matches. CDR1 is LGHNA, CDR2 YSLEER, per germline. This chain's CDR3 is CASSHDYGQGARGEQFF. In DNA, the CDR3 is TGCGCCAGCAGCCATGATTATGGGCAGGGGGCTAGGGGTGAGCAGTTCTTC.

The CDR3 region has the DNA TGTGCCAGCAATATCAGGGCTGGAGGAAACACCATATATTTT. Encoded protein: CASNIRAGGNTIYF. The chain employs TRBV6-1 and TRBJ1-3; the D gene is possibly TRBD1 (5 bases). CDR3 length: 14 residues. Germline assignment: CDR1 MNHNS and CDR2 SASEGT. Trimming shortened V by 7 bases and J by 4 bases, and 14 bases separated the two germline ends.

The genes are TRBV5-1 and TRBJ1-3; TRBD1 matches at 9 bases. CDR3 length: 16 amino acids. Losses at the gene ends were 2 bases for V and 4 bases for J; bases not matched to a gene: 7. Germline loops: CDR1 SGHRS, CDR2 YFSETQ. The CDR3 loop reads CASSFMGQGSGNTIYF. The CDR3 coding sequence is TGCGCCAGCAGCTTCATGGGACAGGGTTCGGGAAACACCATATATTTT.

The chain employs TRBV28 and TRBJ2-5; D possibly corresponds to TRBD1 (5 bases). The CDR3 spans 14 residues. Per the germline V gene, CDR1 is MDHEN and CDR2 is SYDVKM. V lost 2 bases and J lost 5, with 12 bases in between. The CDR3 DNA reads TGTGCCAGCAGTTTACGTCCAGGGCGGGAGACCCAGTACTTC. Its protein is CASSLRPGRETQYF.

The chain combines TRBV9 with TRBJ2-5; possibly TRBD1 for D (6 bases). CDR1 and CDR2 (germline): SGDLS, YYNGEE. This CDR3 spans 14 amino acids. The V end lost 3 bases, the J end lost 2 bases, and 11 bases lay between the germline ends. The CDR3 spells CASSGGTIQETQYF. The DNA for the CDR3 is TGTGCCAGCAGCGGAGGGACAATTCAAGAGACCCAGTACTTC.

The chain carries TRBV2 and TRBJ2-1; no clear D gene. The CDR3 is 15 residues long. Germline loops: CDR1 SNHLY, CDR2 FYNNEI. V gave up 4 bases and J gave up 0 bases, with 10 bases separating them. The CDR3 coding sequence is TGTGCCAGCAGTGGTGCCACCGGCTCCTACAATGAGCAGTTCTTC. Translating it yields CASSGATGSYNEQFF.

CDR3 DNA sequence: TGTGCCAGTAGTATCGTATTGGACAGGGCCCTTGGAGCTTTCTTT. It yields the protein CASSIVLDRALGAFF. V and J are TRBV19 and TRBJ1-1; 8 bases line up with TRBD1. The CDR3 has 15 residues. J lost 10 bases, V lost 3 bases, and 13 bases had no gene match. CDR1 and CDR2 from the germline V gene are LNHDA and SQIVND (reference sequence).

This chain joins TRBV7-3 and TRBJ2-2; weak D call: TRBD1 (5 bases). This CDR3 has 14 residues. V lost 5 bases to trimming and J lost 1 base, with 8 bases between them. Germline CDR1 SGHTA, CDR2 FQGTGA. CDR3 in amino acids: CASSPDKNTGELFF. Written as DNA, the CDR3 is TGTGCCAGCAGCCCGGACAAGAACACCGGGGAGCTGTTTTTT.

The V call is TRBV28, the J call TRBJ2-7; the match to TRBD1 covers 7 bases. CDR3 size: 12 residues. V dropped 3 bases and J dropped 6; count of bases not matched to a gene: 2. Germline values: CDR1 MDHEN, CDR2 SYDVKM. CDR3 nucleotides: TGTGCCAGCAGTTTTCGACAGGGCGAGCAGTACTTC. Encoded protein: CASSFRQGEQYF.

V gene TRBV5-1 combines with J gene TRBJ2-7, with D perhaps matching TRBD2 (6 bases). The CDR3 runs 15 residues. Germline V gene lookup returns CDR1 SGHRS and CDR2 YFSETQ. V gave up 4 bases and J gave up 0 bases, with 14 bases separating them. DNA for the CDR3: TGCGCCAGCAGCCCCGGGACTTTCAGCTCCTACGAGCAGTACTTC. It is translated as CASSPGTFSSYEQYF.

The rearrangement links TRBV28 to TRBJ1-2; D is possibly TRBD1 (5 bases). The CDR3 is made up of 13 amino acids. The germline CDR1 and CDR2 sequences are MDHEN and SYDVKM. V was trimmed by 9 bases and J by 2 bases, leaving 13 bases between them. The CDR3 DNA sequence: TGTGCCAGTTTTGGTCGGGGGAACTATGGCTACACCTTC. It translates to CASFGRGNYGYTF.

V and J are TRBV7-9 and TRBJ2-7; maybe TRBD1 (6 bases). Germline V gene lookup returns CDR1 SEHNR and CDR2 FQNEAQ (reference sequence). The V and J ends lost 5 bases and 3 bases respectively, with 14 bases between them. The CDR3 is 14 residues long. The CDR3 spells CASSPSGHGYEQYF. CDR3 sequence (DNA): TGTGCCAGCAGCCCCTCGGGACACGGCTACGAGCAGTACTTC.

The chain carries TRBV27 and TRBJ2-7, with 8 positions matching TRBD2. J gave up 0 bases and V 5 bases, and 9 bases lay outside the gene matches. This CDR3 is 16 amino acids long. Germline V gene lookup returns CDR1 MNHEY and CDR2 SMNVEV (reference sequence). CDR3 nucleotide sequence: TGTGCCAGCAGTACGGTAGCGGGGTTAAGCTCCTACGAGCAGTACTTC. Translating gives CASSTVAGLSSYEQYF.

The chain recombines TRBV5-1 with TRBJ1-5; weak D call: TRBD1 (5 bases). Trimming took 4 bases from V and 4 from J, leaving 18 bases between them. The CDR3 has 16 amino acids. Germline CDR1 SGHRS, CDR2 YFSETQ. The CDR3 here is CASSIWPRDSNQPQHF. CDR3 nucleotide sequence: TGCGCCAGCAGCATATGGCCCCGGGACTCAAATCAGCCCCAGCATTTT.

The J gene is TRBJ1-1, the V gene TRBV28; 7 bases agree with TRBD1. CDR3 length equals 15 residues. V shed 1 base and J 6 bases; nucleotides not matched to a gene: 8. Germline lookup yields CDR1 MDHEN and CDR2 SYDVKM. The CDR3 sequence is CASSLSLGGGAEAFF. CDR3 coding DNA: TGTGCCAGCAGTTTATCTCTAGGGGGCGGCGCTGAAGCTTTCTTT.